The 6 T cell receptor beta chains below come from one sample, sequenced in a study of long-term antiretroviral therapy in people with HIV. Samples were assayed with immunoSEQ v3.0 at survey level. Measured with immunoSEQ multiplex PCR; TCRdb has only the in-frame clones, and not every one. The sample yields under 20,000 clones, less than 85% seen once. The sample consisted of unsorted PBMCs, taken 0.2 years after starting antiretroviral therapy. These receptors came from a woman aged 40 to 50 with HIV.

This rearrangement joins TRBV27 to TRBJ2-7; 7 bases map to TRBD2. CDR1 and CDR2 (germline): MNHEY, SMNVEV (reference sequence). Germline trimming cut 0 bases from V and 8 bases from J; bases unmatched to any gene: 13. The CDR3 has 16 amino acids. The CDR3 DNA follows: TGTGCCAGCAGTTTATCTGGACTAGGGATATTTACGAAGCAGTACTTC. The encoded protein is CASSLSGLGIFTKQYF.

The chain joins TRBV9 to TRBJ2-7; a possible D gene is TRBD2 (6 bases). Germline values: CDR1 SGDLS, CDR2 YYNGEE. Between the trimmed V and J ends, which lost 3 bases and 6 bases, there was a span of 13 bases. The CDR3 is 13 amino acids. In nucleotides, the CDR3 is TGTGCCAGCAGCGAAAGTGGGGGGATCGAGCAGTACTTC. As protein: CASSESGGIEQYF. Complete variable domain (other parts from reference TRBV9 and TRBJ2-7): DSGVTQTPKHLITATGQRVTLRCSPRSGDLSVYWYQQSLDQGLQFLIQYYNGEERAKGNILERFSAQQFPDLHSELNLSSLELGDSALYFCASSESGGIEQYFGPGTRLTVT.

V gene TRBV4-1 combines with J gene TRBJ1-2; D is unresolved. Germline V lookup: CDR1 MGHRA, CDR2 YSYEKL. Deletions cut 4 bases from V and 8 bases from J, with 17 bases between. The CDR3 extends over 14 amino acids. The CDR3 DNA reads TGCGCCAGCAGCCCTAGGTCCCTTGAAGAGGGCTACACCTTC. Protein product: CASSPRSLEEGYTF.

This chain connects TRBV27 to TRBJ2-7; D remains unclear. V was pared by 5 bases and J by 3 bases, with 11 bases between. There are 13 residues in the CDR3. Germline CDR1 is MNHEY and CDR2 is SMNVEV (reference sequence). The CDR3 DNA reads as TGTGCCAGCAGTCCGTCGAGTGGCTACGAGCAGTACTTC. Translated, it gives CASSPSSGYEQYF.

The J gene is TRBJ1-2, the V gene TRBV7-6; D is perhaps TRBD1 (6 bases). Germline assignment: CDR1 SGHVS and CDR2 FNYEAQ. Trimming took off 6 bases at V and 6 bases at J, with 14 bases between the two ends. The CDR3 has 13 amino acids. CDR3 sequence reads: CASSTQGNHGYTF. CDR3 coding DNA: TGTGCCAGCAGTACACAGGGAAACCATGGCTACACCTTC. Full variable domain (rest looked up from reference TRBV7-6 and TRBJ1-2): GAGVSQSPRYKVTKRGQDVALRCDPISGHVSLYWYRQALGQGPEFLTYFNYEAQQDKSGLPNDRFSAERPEGSISTLTIQRTEQRDSAMYRCASSTQGNHGYTFGSGTRLTVV.

The chain couples TRBV19 to TRBJ1-2; D is ambiguous. The germline V gene encodes CDR1 LNHDA and CDR2 SQIVND (reference sequence). V was clipped by 1 base and J by 6 bases, with 9 bases between them. The CDR3 length is 13 residues. CDR3 nucleotides: TGTGCCAGTAGTATAGGAGGGAGTAATGGCTACACCTTC. This codes for CASSIGGSNGYTF.